Included here is one TCR beta chain sequence, with context. The table lists this clonotype with a few counts. What antigen it recognizes has not been identified. The record has no base qualities; no much larger clone is one base away. The data stem from a study of patients and donors after allogeneic stem cell transplantation (dated by TCRdb to between 2020 and 2021). V is cut back by 0 bases and J by 8 bases, with 5 bases in the junction unmatched. CDR3 length: 14 amino acids, cysteine to phenylalanine. The entry retains the CDR3 DNA only, 42 bases that are in frame from base 1. In the germline V gene, CDR1 corresponds to SGHTA and CDR2 to FQGNSA. The library was prepared using RT-PCR. Sequenced using a NextSeq 550. The public reads were quality trimmed at Q25 with fastp and then assembled into clones with MiXCR by TCRdb, keeping productive beta chains. CDR3 protein sequences are deduplicated, and each keeps its most common genes and DNA. The sample records approximately 150,000 distinct CDR3 sequences, more than 20% of which are singletons. Together, the top ten hold 25% to 30% of the sample.

The sequence links TRBV7-2 to TRBJ1-1; a stretch of 8 junction bases matches TRBD1. The specimen sequenced was blood, either unsorted or a sorted T cell fraction (not recorded which). This receptor was identified in a human donor who was either an allogeneic HSCT recipient or a stem cell or donor lymphocyte infusion donor (not recorded which). It is not recorded whose cells these are; they may come from a transplant donor. The nucleotide sequence reads as follows: TGTGCCAGCAGCTTAGCGGGACAGGCCACAGAAGCTTTCTTT. Its coded protein is CASSLAGQATEAFF.